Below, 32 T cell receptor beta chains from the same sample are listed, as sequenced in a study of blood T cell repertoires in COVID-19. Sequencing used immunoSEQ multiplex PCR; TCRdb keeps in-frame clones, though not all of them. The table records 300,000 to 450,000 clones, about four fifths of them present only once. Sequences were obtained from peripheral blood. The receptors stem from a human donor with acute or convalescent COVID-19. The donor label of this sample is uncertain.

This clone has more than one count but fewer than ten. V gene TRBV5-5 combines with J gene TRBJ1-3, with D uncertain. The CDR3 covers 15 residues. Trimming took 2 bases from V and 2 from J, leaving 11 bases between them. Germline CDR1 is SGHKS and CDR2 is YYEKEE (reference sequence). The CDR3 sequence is CASSFNPGTGNTIYF. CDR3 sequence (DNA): TGTGCCAGCAGCTTCAATCCGGGGACTGGAAACACCATATATTTT.

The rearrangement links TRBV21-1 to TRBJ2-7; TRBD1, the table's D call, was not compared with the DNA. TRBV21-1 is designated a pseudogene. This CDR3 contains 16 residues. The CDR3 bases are TGTGCCAGCAGCAAAAGGGGGATGCAGGGGAGCTACGAGCAGTACTTC. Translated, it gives CASSKRGMQGSYEQYF.

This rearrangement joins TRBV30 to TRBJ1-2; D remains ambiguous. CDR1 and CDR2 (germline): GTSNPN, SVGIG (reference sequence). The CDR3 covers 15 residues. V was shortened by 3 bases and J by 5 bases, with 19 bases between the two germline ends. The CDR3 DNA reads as TGTGCCTGGAGCTACGAGAGGGCCCCTAGGTATGGCTACACCTTC. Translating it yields CAWSYERAPRYGYTF.

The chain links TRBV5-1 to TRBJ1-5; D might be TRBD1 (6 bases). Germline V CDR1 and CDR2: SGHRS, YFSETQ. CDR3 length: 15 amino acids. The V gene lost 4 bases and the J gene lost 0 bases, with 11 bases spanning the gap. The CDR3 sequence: CASSLTGGSNQPQHF. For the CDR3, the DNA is TGCGCCAGCAGCCTGACAGGTGGTAGCAATCAGCCCCAGCATTTT.

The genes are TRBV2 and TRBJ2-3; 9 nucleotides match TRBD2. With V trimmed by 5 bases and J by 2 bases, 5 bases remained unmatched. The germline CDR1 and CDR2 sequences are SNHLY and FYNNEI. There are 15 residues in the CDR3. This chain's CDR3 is CASSNSGGTTDTQYF. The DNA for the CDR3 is TGTGCCAGCAGTAATAGCGGGGGAACCACAGATACGCAGTATTTT.

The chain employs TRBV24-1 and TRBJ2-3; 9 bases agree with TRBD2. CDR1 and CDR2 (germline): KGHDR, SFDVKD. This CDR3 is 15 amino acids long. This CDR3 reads CARAGGPAGTDTQYF. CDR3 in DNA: TGTGCTAGGGCGGGAGGGCCGGCGGGCACAGATACGCAGTATTTT.

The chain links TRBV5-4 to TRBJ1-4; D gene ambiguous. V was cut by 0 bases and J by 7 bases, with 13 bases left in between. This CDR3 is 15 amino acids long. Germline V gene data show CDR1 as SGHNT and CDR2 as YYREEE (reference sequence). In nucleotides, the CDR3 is TGTGCCAGCAGCTTGGCAGGAACCGGGGTTGAAAAACTGTTTTTT. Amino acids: CASSLAGTGVEKLFF.

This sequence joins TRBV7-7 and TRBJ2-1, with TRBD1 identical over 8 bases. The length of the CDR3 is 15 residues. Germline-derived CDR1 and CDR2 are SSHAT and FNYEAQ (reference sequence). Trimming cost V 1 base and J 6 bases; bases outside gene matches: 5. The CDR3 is CASSLGRGQGNEQFF. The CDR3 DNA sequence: TGTGCCAGCAGCTTAGGCAGAGGACAGGGCAATGAGCAGTTCTTC.

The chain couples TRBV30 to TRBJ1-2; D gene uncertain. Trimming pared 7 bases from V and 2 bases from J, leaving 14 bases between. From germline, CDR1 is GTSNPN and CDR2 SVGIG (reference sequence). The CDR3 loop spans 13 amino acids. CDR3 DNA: TGTGCCTTAATCTGGACTGGGAACTATGGCTACACCTTC. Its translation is CALIWTGNYGYTF. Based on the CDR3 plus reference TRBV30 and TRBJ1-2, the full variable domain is SQTIHQWPATLVQPVGSPLSLECTVEGTSNPNLYWYRQAAGRGLQLLFYSVGIGQISSEVPQNLSASRPQDRQFILSSKKLLLSDSGFYLCALIWTGNYGYTFGSGTRLTVV.

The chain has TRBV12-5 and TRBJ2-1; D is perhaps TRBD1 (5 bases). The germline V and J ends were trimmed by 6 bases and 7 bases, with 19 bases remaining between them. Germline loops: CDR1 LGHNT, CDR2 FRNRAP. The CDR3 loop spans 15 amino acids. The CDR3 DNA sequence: TGTGCTAGTGGAGTACTTGGGGCCTCTCGGAATGAGCAGTTCTTC. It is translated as CASGVLGASRNEQFF. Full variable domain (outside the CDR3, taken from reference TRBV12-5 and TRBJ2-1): DARVTQTPRHKVTEMGQEVTMRCQPILGHNTVFWYRQTMMQGLELLAYFRNRAPLDDSGMPKDRFSAEMPDATLATLKIQPSEPRDSAVYFCASGVLGASRNEQFFGPGTRLTVL.

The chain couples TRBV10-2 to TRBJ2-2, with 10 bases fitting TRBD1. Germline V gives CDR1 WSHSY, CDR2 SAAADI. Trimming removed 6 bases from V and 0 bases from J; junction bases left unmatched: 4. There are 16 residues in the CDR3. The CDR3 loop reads CASRETGGPNTGELFF. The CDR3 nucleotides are TGCGCCAGCAGAGAGACAGGGGGCCCGAACACCGGGGAGCTGTTTTTT.

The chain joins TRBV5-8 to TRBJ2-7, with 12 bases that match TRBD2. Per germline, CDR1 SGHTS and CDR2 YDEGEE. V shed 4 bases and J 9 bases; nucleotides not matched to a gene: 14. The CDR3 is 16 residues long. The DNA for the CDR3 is TGTGCCAGCAGCGTAGCCAGGACTAGCGGGATCATTCGGCAGTACTTC. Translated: CASSVARTSGIIRQYF.

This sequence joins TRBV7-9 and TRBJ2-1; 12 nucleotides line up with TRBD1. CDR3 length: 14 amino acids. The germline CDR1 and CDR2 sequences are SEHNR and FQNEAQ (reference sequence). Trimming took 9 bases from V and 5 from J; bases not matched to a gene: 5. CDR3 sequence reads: CASRDRGPDNEQFF. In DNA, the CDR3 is TGTGCCAGTCGGGACAGGGGGCCCGACAATGAGCAGTTCTTC.

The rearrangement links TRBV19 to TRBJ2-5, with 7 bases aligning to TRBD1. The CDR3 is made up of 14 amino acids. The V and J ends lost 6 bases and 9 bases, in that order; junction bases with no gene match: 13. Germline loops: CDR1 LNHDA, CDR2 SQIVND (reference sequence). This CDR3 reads CASRRQGDRSAQYF. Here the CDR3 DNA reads TGTGCCAGTAGAAGACAGGGCGATCGTTCGGCCCAGTACTTC.

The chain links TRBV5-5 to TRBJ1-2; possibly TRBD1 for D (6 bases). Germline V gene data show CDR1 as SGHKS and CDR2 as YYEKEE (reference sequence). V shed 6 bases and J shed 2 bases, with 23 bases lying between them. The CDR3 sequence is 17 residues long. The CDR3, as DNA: TGTGCCAGCACCCAACACTACACAGGGAGGGGCAACTATGGCTACACCTTC. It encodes CASTQHYTGRGNYGYTF. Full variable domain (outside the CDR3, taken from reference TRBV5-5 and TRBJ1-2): DAGVTQSPTHLIKTRGQQVTLRCSPISGHKSVSWYQQVLGQGPQFIFQYYEKEERGRGNFPDRFSARQFPNYSSELNVNALLLGDSALYLCASTQHYTGRGNYGYTFGSGTRLTVV.

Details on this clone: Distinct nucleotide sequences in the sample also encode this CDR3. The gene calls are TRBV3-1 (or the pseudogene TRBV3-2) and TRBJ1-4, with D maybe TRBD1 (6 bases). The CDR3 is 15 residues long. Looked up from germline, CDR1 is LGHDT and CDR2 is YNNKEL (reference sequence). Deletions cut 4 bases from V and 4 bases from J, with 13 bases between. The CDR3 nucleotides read TGTGCCAGCAGCCCATACTCAGGGGATAATGAAAAACTGTTTTTT. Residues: CASSPYSGDNEKLFF.

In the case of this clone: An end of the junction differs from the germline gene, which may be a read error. This CDR3 reads CARSSGGGAFTGELFF. The CDR3 DNA reads TGCGCCCGCAGCTCTGGGGGGGGCGCGTTCACCGGGGAGCTGTTTTTT. The rearrangement joins TRBV5-1 to TRBJ2-2, with D maybe TRBD2 (7 bases). Germline CDR1 reads SGHRS; CDR2 reads YFSETQ. This CDR3 has 16 amino acids.

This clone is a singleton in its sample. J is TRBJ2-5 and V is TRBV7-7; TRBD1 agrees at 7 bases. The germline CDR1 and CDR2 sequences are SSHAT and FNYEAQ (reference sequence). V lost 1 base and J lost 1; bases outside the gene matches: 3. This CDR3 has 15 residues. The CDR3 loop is CASSLDRGIQETQYF. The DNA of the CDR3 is TGTGCCAGCAGCTTAGACAGGGGTATCCAAGAGACCCAGTACTTC.

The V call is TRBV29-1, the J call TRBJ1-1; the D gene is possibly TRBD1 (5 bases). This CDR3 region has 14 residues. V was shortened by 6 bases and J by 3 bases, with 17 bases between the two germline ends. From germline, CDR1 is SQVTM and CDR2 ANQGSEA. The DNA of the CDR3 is TGCAGCGTCGCAGGGAGGAGGTCGGACACTGAAGCTTTCTTT. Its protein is CSVAGRRSDTEAFF.

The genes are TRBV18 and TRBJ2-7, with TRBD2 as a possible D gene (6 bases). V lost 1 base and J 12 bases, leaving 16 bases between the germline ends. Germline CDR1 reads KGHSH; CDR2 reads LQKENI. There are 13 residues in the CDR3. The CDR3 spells CASSPQGHRDWYF. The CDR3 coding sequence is TGTGCCAGCTCACCACAAGGGCATCGGGACTGGTACTTC.

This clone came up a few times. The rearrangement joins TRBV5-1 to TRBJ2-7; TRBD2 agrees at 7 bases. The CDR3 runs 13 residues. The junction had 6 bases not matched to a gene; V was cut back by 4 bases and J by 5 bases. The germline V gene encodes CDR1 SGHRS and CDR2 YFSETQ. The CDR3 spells CASSKLGGNEQYF. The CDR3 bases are TGCGCCAGCAGCAAATTGGGGGGGAACGAGCAGTACTTC.

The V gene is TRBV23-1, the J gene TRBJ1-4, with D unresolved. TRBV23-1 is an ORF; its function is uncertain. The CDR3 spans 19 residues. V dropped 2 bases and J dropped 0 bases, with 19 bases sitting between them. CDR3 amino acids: CASSQDIRQRHPTNEKLFF. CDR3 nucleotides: TGCGCCAGCAGTCAAGACATCCGACAAAGACATCCAACTAATGAAAAACTGTTTTTT.

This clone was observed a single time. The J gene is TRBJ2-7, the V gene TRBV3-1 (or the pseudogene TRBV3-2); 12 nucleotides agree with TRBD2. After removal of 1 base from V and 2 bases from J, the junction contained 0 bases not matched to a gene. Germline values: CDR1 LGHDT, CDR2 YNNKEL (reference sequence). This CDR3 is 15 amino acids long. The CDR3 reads CASSQASGGAYEQYF. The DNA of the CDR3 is TGTGCCAGCAGCCAAGCTAGCGGGGGGGCCTACGAGCAGTACTTC.

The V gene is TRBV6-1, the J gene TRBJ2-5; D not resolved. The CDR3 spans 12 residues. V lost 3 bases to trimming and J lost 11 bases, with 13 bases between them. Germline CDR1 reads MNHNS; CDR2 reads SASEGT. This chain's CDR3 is CASSDPRGAQYF. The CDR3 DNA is TGTGCCAGCAGTGACCCCCGAGGAGCTCAGTACTTC.

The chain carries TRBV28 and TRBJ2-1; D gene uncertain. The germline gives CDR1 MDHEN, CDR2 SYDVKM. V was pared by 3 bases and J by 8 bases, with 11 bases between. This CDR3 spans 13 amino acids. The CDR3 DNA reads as TGTGCCAGCAGTTTTCGTTTGGGCGATGAGCAGTTCTTC. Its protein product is CASSFRLGDEQFF.

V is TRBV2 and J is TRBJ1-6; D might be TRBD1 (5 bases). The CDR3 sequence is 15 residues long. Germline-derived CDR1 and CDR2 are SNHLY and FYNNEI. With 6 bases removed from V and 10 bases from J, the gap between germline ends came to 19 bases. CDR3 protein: CASRAGQAERSPLHF. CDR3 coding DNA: TGTGCCAGCAGAGCGGGGCAGGCCGAAAGGTCACCCCTCCACTTT. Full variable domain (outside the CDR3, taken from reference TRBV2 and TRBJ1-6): EPEVTQTPSHQVTQMGQEVILRCVPISNHLYFYWYRQILGQKVEFLVSFYNNEISEKSEIFDDQFSVERPDGSNFTLKIRSTKLEDSAMYFCASRAGQAERSPLHFGNGTRLTVT.

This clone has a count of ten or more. The CDR3 reads CASSQIAGGRPDGELFF. The CDR3 coding sequence is TGTGCCAGCAGCCAGATAGCGGGAGGGCGTCCGGACGGGGAGCTGTTTTTT. The V call is TRBV3-1 (or the pseudogene TRBV3-2), the J call TRBJ2-2; 11 bases line up with TRBD2. This CDR3 has 17 residues. Trimming took 3 bases from V and 7 from J; bases not matched to a gene: 10. CDR1 LGHDT and CDR2 YNNKEL come from the germline V gene (reference sequence).

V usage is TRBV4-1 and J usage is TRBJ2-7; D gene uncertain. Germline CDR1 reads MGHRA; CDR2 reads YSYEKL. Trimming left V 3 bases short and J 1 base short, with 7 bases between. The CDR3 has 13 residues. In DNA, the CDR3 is TGCGCCAGCAGCCACGCGCGGTCCTACGAGCAGTACTTC. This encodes CASSHARSYEQYF.

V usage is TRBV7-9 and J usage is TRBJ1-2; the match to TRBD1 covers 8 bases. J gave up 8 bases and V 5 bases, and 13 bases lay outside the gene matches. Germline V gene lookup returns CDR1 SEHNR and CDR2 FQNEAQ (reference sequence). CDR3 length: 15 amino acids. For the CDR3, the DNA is TGTGCCAGCAGCCCCATACGGACAGGGTGGGACGGCTACACCTTC. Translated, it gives CASSPIRTGWDGYTF.

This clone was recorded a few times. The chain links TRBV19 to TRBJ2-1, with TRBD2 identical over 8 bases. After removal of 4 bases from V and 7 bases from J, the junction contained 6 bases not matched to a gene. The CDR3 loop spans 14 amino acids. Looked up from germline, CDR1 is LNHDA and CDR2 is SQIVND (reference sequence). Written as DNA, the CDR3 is TGTGCCAGTAGTAACCGCGGGAGGTTTAATGAGCAGTTCTTC. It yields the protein CASSNRGRFNEQFF.

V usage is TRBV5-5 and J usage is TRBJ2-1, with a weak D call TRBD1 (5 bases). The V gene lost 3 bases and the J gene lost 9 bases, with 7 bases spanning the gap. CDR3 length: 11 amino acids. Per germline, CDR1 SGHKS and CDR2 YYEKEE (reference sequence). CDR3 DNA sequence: TGTGCCAGCAGCTCACAGGTTGAGCAGTTCTTC. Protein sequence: CASSSQVEQFF.

CDR3 in DNA: TGTGCCAGCAGCCAAGACAGGTCTACGCAGTATTTT. As protein: CASSQDRSTQYF. The gene calls are TRBV14 and TRBJ2-3; the D is unclear. This CDR3 is built from 12 residues. In germline, CDR1 is SGHDN, CDR2 FVKESK. Trimming cost V 0 bases and J 8 bases, with 6 bases left between them. Looking up the rest from reference TRBV14 and TRBJ2-3 gives the full variable domain: EAGVTQFPSHSVIEKGQTVTLRCDPISGHDNLYWYRRVMGKEIKFLLHFVKESKQDESGMPNNRFLAERTGGTYSTLKVQPAELEDSGVYFCASSQDRSTQYFGPGTRLTVL.